This T cell receptor beta chain was recorded in a study of T-cell memory formation after mild COVID-19. This clonotype came up a few times. TCRdb passed the 5' RACE reads through MiXCR, listing each CDR3 protein once. The sample shows approximately 170,000 distinct CDR3 sequences, 13% of them seen only once. This receptor was obtained from a man between 18 and 29 years old who had mild COVID-19 (a few samples of this study predate the infection). Cell type and time point are not known. The sequencing sample was made of PBMCs or a T cell subset sorted from them (not recorded which).

The CDR3 spells CASTLRGTNEKLFF. The DNA for the CDR3 is TGTGCCAGCACATTAAGGGGAACTAATGAAAAACTGTTTTTT. This chain connects TRBV5-5 to TRBJ1-4; maybe TRBD1 (5 bases). The V gene's germline CDR1 is SGHKS and CDR2 YYEKEE (reference sequence). V was clipped by 6 bases and J by 1 base, with 10 bases between them. This CDR3 comprises 14 residues.